This T cell receptor (beta chain) came from a study of control samples from healthy donors and cancer patients. Sequencing used immunoSEQ multiplex PCR; TCRdb keeps in-frame clones, though not all of them. The data show 150,000 to 200,000 clones, with about 87% seen just once and 12% held by the top ten. The V gene lost 5 bases and the J gene lost 13 bases, with 26 bases spanning the gap. The CDR3 has 15 residues. CDR1 is GTSNPN and CDR2 is SVGIG in the germline V gene (reference sequence). This chain joins TRBV30 and TRBJ1-4; the D is unclear. The sample was blood. The source is a man aged 25-40 years in good health. The CDR3 sequence is CAWGRVRTLTSGLFF. The CDR3 nucleotides read TGTGCCTGGGGCAGAGTTCGGACCTTAACGAGCGGACTGTTTTTT.